This entry features one TCR beta chain sequence. It lacks a known antigen. No much larger clone exists at a distance of one base, and base qualities are not known. This specimen comes from a study of shared clonotypes between healthy human individuals (dated by TCRdb to 2020 to 2022). General notes on the study: The cohort included three men and a couple of women between 18 and 49 years of age. For each donor, CD4 naive and CD4 memory were each run on three plates, CD8 naive on two plates, and CD8 memory on one plate. To estimate repertoire size and how much clonotypes are shared between individuals, the study performed deep sequencing of blood TCR repertoires from a few healthy adults. To increase sequencing depth and limit assay-specific biases, TCR repertoire library preparation and sequencing were carried out by different laboratories using diverse techniques. Per donor, leukapheresis produced somewhere between about 0.94 and 8.9 billion PBMCs.

Overall study outcomes, separate from this receptor: Incomplete sequencing was indicated by rarefaction of sorted-subset datasets, despite the large sequencing depth. The genetic and exposure-history diversity represented was limited by the small number of donors. Across a handful of donors, approximately 5% of naive CD4, roughly 3.5% of naive CD8, about 2% of memory CD4, and around 0.4% of memory CD8 clonotypes were shared. Naive subsets generally had larger estimated clonotype richness than memory subsets. Clonotypes shared by all four sorted-subset donors showed higher generation probabilities than non-shared clonotypes. Pairwise subsampling led to the expectation that sequencing depth would affect the degree of clonotype sharing among donors. Sampling was restricted to blood, and TCR repertoires in tissues likely differ from the TCR repertoires found in blood.

CD8 naive samples were CD45RO-negative cells positively selected for CCR7, giving a CD45RA+CCR7+ population that excluded TemRA cells. The donors were healthy, HIV-negative adults with no recently reported acute infections or vaccinations. Every donor was a Caucasian adult residing in Nashville, Tennessee, USA. Blood was collected by leukapheresis, and PBMCs were isolated by Ficoll-Histopaque density gradient centrifugation and then cryopreserved in liquid nitrogen vapor phase. Analytical flow cytometry was used to check the purity and quantity of every magnetically sorted T cell population. Genomic DNA was isolated from every sorted fraction and measured by UV absorbance on a Nanodrop 2000c. Using the deep immunoSEQ assay, multiplex PCR amplified TCR CDR3 regions from genomic DNA. Genomic DNA extracted from each cell subset was distributed evenly over all wells of several immunoSEQ 96-well plates, and each plate served as one replicate. For sorted subsets, each replicate PCR was loaded with approximately 200 ng genomic DNA, equivalent to about 33,000 T cell genomes. Purified libraries were measured with a Qubit 3.0 fluorometer, size-checked on a Bioanalyzer 2100, and measured again with the KAPA Library Quantification kit. Each immunoSEQ 96-well plate was sequenced on its own single-read 150-cycle Illumina NextSeq 550 flow cell. The published analysis was carried out like this. The immunoSEQ output contained only junctional sequences without quality scores, so filtering could not match that applied to full-length reads. Sequences were annotated with PyIR, a Python wrapper for IgBLAST v1.9, and V/J genes and CDR3 were assigned using IMGT germline references. Reads were filtered out if the reads had weak V/J assignments (E-value above 1e-6), no CDR3, stop codons, out-of-frame junctions, or ambiguous translated residues. V3J clonotypes were defined by identical inferred V gene, J gene, and CDR3 amino acid sequence. The percentage overlap between two repertoires was calculated by dividing the number of shared unique clonotypes by the size of the smaller repertoire. Richness of each repertoire was evaluated using RTK rarefaction, the Chao1 estimator, and Recon v2.1 estimates of unobserved clonotypes. For all TCRbeta clonotypes obtained by the gDNA method from a few donors, generation probabilities were computed with OLGA. TCRdb retrieved this table from immuneACCESS and kept in-frame rearrangements only. Not all clones are present; in checked studies, unresolved V genes account for under half, and no reason is known for the remainder. V and J calls plus clone size are reproduced from that table; the DNA served to infer D and trimming. The sample table shows some 2,000,000 clones, and about 95% are seen once. The ten top clones hold around 1.1% of the sample.

The CDR3 has 13 amino acids, counting the end cysteine and phenylalanine. CDR3 DNA only is kept here, 39 bases in frame from base 1. V is pared back by 7 bases and J by 1 base, with 11 bases lying between the germline termini. The CDR1 and CDR2 encoded by the germline V gene are SGHRS and YFSETQ. This clonotype was obtained from a man younger than 30 in good health. Sequencing was done on a sample of naive CD8+ T cells sorted from blood. The sample's cell subset or site label, decoded: CD45RA+CCR7+. Recombination joined TRBV5-1 with TRBJ1-1, with the D gene call left open. The CDR3 has the sequence CASSKGANTEAFF. The DNA reads as follows: TGCGCCAGCTCGAAGGGCGCGAACACTGAAGCTTTCTTT.